Presented here are 10 T cell receptor beta chains from one specimen sequenced in a study of Graves' ophthalmopathy and Graves' hyperthyroidism. Researchers took RNA transcripts and amplified TCR beta CDR3 regions from them. HTBI primers primed a first-round RT-PCR, and a second-round multiplex PCR followed. TCRdb processed the multiplex PCR reads anew with MiXCR; each CDR3 protein has one entry. The data hold some 400,000 distinct CDR3 sequences, with about a sixth observed a single time. Sequences were obtained from peripheral blood. All receptors derive from a young woman with Graves' ophthalmopathy.

The sample holds many counts of this clonotype. This chain links TRBV4-2 with TRBJ2-2; TRBD2 aligns across 9 bases. CDR1 is LGHNA and CDR2 is YNFKEQ in the germline V gene. V shed 4 bases, J shed 4 bases, and the junction held 13 bases outside the gene matches. The CDR3 is 18 amino acids. CDR3 DNA sequence: TGTGCCAGCAGCCCAGCGGGGGGCAATCCGAGTATCACCGGGGAGCTGTTTTTT. Protein sequence: CASSPAGGNPSITGELFF.

This clonotype was detected only a few times. V and J are TRBV6-2 or TRBV6-3 and TRBJ2-5; 7 bases match TRBD2. V shed 8 bases, J shed 2 bases, and the junction held 5 bases outside the gene matches. Germline V CDR1 and CDR2: MNHEY, SVGEGT. This CDR3 region has 13 residues. The CDR3 sequence is CASGSGGQETQYF. CDR3 in DNA: TGTGCCAGCGGCTCGGGGGGACAAGAGACCCAGTACTTC.

This clonotype was seen ten or more times. V usage is TRBV7-2 and J usage is TRBJ1-5; D is perhaps TRBD1 (5 bases). Germline assignment: CDR1 SGHTA and CDR2 FQGNSA. This CDR3 is built from 14 residues. The V gene lost 4 bases and the J gene lost 2 bases, with 9 bases spanning the gap. CDR3 DNA sequence: TGTGCCAGCAGCTCGGGGGTCGGCAATCAGCCCCAGCATTTT. Residues: CASSSGVGNQPQHF.

In its sample, this clonotype was seen many times. The V and J genes are TRBV28 and TRBJ2-3; tentatively, D is TRBD1 (5 bases). The germline gives CDR1 MDHEN, CDR2 SYDVKM. Trimming left V 6 bases short and J 4 bases short, with 11 bases between. The CDR3 length is 13 residues. CDR3 sequence (DNA): TGTGCCAGCAGCCCCAGGGTTCCAGATACGCAGTATTTT. It encodes CASSPRVPDTQYF. The entire variable domain, with the rest obtained from reference TRBV28 and TRBJ2-3, is as follows: DVKVTQSSRYLVKRTGEKVFLECVQDMDHENMFWYRQDPGLGLRLIYFSYDVKMKEKGDIPEGYSVSREKKERFSLILESASTNQTSMYLCASSPRVPDTQYFGPGTRLTVL.

This clonotype was counted at least ten times. V gene TRBV7-9 combines with J gene TRBJ1-1; D is uncertain. From germline, CDR1 is SEHNR and CDR2 FQNEAQ (reference sequence). This CDR3 has 15 residues. Trimming took 5 bases from V and 4 from J, leaving 17 bases between them. The CDR3 DNA reads TGTGCCAGCAGCCATCCTAATGTGAAGGGCACTGAAGCTTTCTTT. It yields the protein CASSHPNVKGTEAFF.

Concerning this clonotype: One base away lies a much larger clone, so this may be a sequencing read error. The chain recombines TRBV20-1 with TRBJ2-7; possible D gene TRBD2, 6 bases. Per the germline V gene, CDR1 is DFQATT and CDR2 is SNEGSKA (reference sequence). The CDR3 has 14 amino acids. The CDR3 here is CSGRGSAPYYDQYF. The CDR3 DNA sequence: TGCAGTGGCCGGGGGTCGGCCCCTTACTACGATCAGTACTTC.

This clonotype was seen ten or more times. V is TRBV28 and J is TRBJ2-6; 8 nucleotides match TRBD1. The CDR3 extends over 19 amino acids. After removal of 2 bases from V and 0 bases from J, the junction contained 9 bases not matched to a gene. Looked up from germline, CDR1 is MDHEN and CDR2 is SYDVKM. CDR3 in amino acids: CASSLPWTGIVSGANVLTF. DNA for the CDR3: TGTGCCAGCAGTTTACCTTGGACAGGGATCGTCTCTGGGGCCAACGTCCTGACTTTC.

The chain is built from TRBV6-1 and TRBJ2-2, with no clear D. There are 14 residues in the CDR3. The V end lost 7 bases, the J end lost 3 bases, and 12 bases lay between the germline ends. Germline loops: CDR1 MNHNS, CDR2 SASEGT. Here the CDR3 DNA reads TGTGCCAGCAACCCGTCCTCCGACACCGGGGAGCTGTTTTTT. It translates to CASNPSSDTGELFF.

This clonotype was seen many times. CDR3 in amino acids: CASTHATGNYGYTF. The CDR3 coding sequence is TGTGCCAGCACACACGCGACAGGAAACTATGGCTACACCTTC. J is TRBJ1-2 and V is TRBV5-5; perhaps TRBD1 as D (6 bases). The CDR3 is made up of 14 amino acids. The V end lost 6 bases, the J end lost 2 bases, and 14 bases lay between the germline ends. Germline assignment: CDR1 SGHKS and CDR2 YYEKEE (reference sequence).

The CDR3 sequence is CASSQKNDRAGYGYTF. The CDR3 DNA reads as TGTGCCAGCAGCCAAAAAAACGACAGGGCTGGGTATGGCTACACCTTC. J is TRBJ1-2 and V is TRBV27, with TRBD1 identical over 7 bases. CDR1 and CDR2 (germline): MNHEY, SMNVEV (reference sequence). CDR3 length: 16 residues. The V gene end was trimmed by 6 bases and the J gene end by 5 bases; junction bases not matched to a gene: 15.